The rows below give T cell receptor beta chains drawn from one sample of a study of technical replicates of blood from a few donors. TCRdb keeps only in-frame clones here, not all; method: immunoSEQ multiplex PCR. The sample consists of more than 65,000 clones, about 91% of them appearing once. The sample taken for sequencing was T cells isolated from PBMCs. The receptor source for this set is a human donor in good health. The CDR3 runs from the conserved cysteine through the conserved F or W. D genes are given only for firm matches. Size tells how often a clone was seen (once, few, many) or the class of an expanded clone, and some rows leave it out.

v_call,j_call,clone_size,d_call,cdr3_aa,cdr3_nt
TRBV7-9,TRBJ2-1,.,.,CASSFTRNHNEQFF,TGTGCCAGCAGCTTCACTCGAAACCACAATGAGCAGTTCTTC
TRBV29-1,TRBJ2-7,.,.,CSVRSSYEQYF,TGCAGCGTCAGAAGCTCCTACGAGCAGTACTTC
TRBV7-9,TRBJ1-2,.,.,CASSLAGGYGYTF,TGTGCCAGCAGCTTAGCAGGGGGCTATGGCTACACCTTC
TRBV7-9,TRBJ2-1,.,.,CASSLLVFGPNEQFF,TGTGCCAGCAGCTTACTAGTGTTTGGCCCCAATGAGCAGTTCTTC
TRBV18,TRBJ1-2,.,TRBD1,CASSSTTGGVLLGYTF,TGTGCCAGCTCATCCACTACAGGGGGCGTTCTTCTGGGCTACACCTTC
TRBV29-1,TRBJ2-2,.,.,CSVVVGSSGELFF,TGCAGCGTTGTGGTAGGGAGCTCCGGGGAGCTGTTTTTT
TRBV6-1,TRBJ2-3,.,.,CASSEGDRLTDTQYF,TGTGCCAGCAGTGAAGGTGACAGGCTTACAGATACGCAGTATTTT
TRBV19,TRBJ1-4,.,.,CASSAYGGTNEKLFF,TGTGCCAGTAGTGCCTACGGAGGGACTAATGAAAAACTGTTTTTT
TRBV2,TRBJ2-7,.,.,CASSERDSYEQYF,TGTGCCAGCAGTGAAAGAGACAGCTACGAGCAGTACTTC
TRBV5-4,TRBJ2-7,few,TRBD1,CASSLARTGYEQYF,TGTGCCAGCAGCTTGGCCCGGACAGGGTACGAGCAGTACTTC
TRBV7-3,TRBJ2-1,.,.,CASSLFRGGTDEQFF,TGTGCCAGCAGCCTTTTCCGGGGGGGGACAGATGAGCAGTTCTTC
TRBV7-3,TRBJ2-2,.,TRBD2,CASSAPSGYLKGELFF,TGTGCCAGCAGCGCCCCTAGCGGATACCTTAAAGGGGAGCTGTTTTTT
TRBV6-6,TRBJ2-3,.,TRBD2,CASSYQPPSGMDTQYF,TGTGCCAGCAGTTACCAACCTCCTAGCGGGATGGATACGCAGTATTTT
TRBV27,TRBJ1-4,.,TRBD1,CASSMDRINEKLFF,TGTGCCAGCAGTATGGACAGGATTAATGAAAAACTGTTTTTT
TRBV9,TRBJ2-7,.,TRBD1,CASSVGQGAVFYEQYF,TGTGCCAGCAGCGTAGGTCAGGGGGCCGTATTCTACGAGCAGTACTTC
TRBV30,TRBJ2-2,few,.,CAWKPGVDTGELFF,TGTGCCTGGAAGCCAGGGGTCGACACCGGGGAGCTGTTTTTT
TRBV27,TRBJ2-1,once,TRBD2,CASSLGTSGREYNEQFF,TGTGCCAGCAGTTTAGGGACTAGCGGGCGCGAATACAATGAGCAGTTCTTC
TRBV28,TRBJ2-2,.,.,CASSLAGSTGELFF,TGTGCCAGCAGTTTAGCGGGGTCCACCGGGGAGCTGTTTTTT
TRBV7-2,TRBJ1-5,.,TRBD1,CASSLADRGQPQHF,TGTGCCAGCAGCTTAGCGGACAGGGGGCAGCCCCAGCATTTT
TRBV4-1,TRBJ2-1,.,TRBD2,CASSQGLAGDEQFF,TGCGCCAGCAGCCAAGGACTAGCGGGAGATGAGCAGTTCTTC
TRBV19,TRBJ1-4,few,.,CASSIGGRNNEKLFF,TGTGCCAGTAGTATAGGAGGGAGGAATAATGAAAAACTGTTTTTT
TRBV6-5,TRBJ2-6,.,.,CASISSSGANVLTF,TGTGCCAGCATCTCTAGCTCTGGGGCCAACGTCCTGACTTTC
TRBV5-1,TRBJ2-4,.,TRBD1,CASSLGQGGGIQYF,TGCGCCAGCAGCTTGGGACAGGGGGGGGGCATTCAGTACTTC
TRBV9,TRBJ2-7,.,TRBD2,CASSVGGGREQYF,TGTGCCAGCAGCGTAGGGGGGGGTCGTGAGCAGTACTTC
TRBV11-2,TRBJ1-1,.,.,CASSLDLRGTEAFF,TGTGCCAGCAGCTTAGATCTAAGGGGCACTGAAGCTTTCTTT
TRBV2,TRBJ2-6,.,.,CASSENVAGANVLTF,TGTGCCAGCAGCGAGAATGTCGCTGGGGCCAACGTCCTGACTTTC
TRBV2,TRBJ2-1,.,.,CASNQNEQFF,TGTGCCAGCAACCAGAATGAGCAGTTCTTC
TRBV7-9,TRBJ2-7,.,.,CASSPSTPYEQYF,TGTGCCAGCAGCCCCTCTACCCCCTACGAGCAGTACTTC
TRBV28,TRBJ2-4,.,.,CATEYREHIQYF,TGTGCCACCGAATACAGGGAGCACATTCAGTACTTC
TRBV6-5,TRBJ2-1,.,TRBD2,CASSYPGLGGEQFF,TGTGCCAGCAGTTACCCGGGACTAGGAGGTGAGCAGTTCTTC
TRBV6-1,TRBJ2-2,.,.,CASSEKTGFNRELFF,TGTGCCAGCAGTGAGAAGACTGGCTTTAATAGGGAGCTGTTTTTT
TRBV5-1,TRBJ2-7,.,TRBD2,CASSQTSGTYEQYF,TGCGCCAGCAGCCAGACTAGCGGGACATACGAGCAGTACTTC
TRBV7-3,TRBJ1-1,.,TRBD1,CASSFPRGHTEAFF,TGTGCCAGCAGCTTCCCCAGGGGGCACACTGAAGCTTTCTTT
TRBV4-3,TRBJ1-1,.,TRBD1,CASSQDGTAEAFF,TGCGCCAGCAGCCAAGATGGGACAGCTGAAGCTTTCTTT
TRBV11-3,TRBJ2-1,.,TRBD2,CASSPGLAGGGNEQFF,TGTGCCAGCAGCCCCGGACTAGCGGGAGGGGGCAATGAGCAGTTCTTC
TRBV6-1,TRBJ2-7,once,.,CASSEISGASGEQYF,TGTGCCAGCAGTGAGATCTCAGGGGCGTCGGGCGAGCAGTACTTC
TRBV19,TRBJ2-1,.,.,CASGKGPYNEQFF,TGTGCCAGTGGAAAGGGGCCCTACAATGAGCAGTTCTTC
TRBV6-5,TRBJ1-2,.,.,CASSRLANYGYTF,TGTGCCAGCAGTCGATTAGCTAACTATGGCTACACCTTC
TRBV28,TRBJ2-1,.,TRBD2,CASSLLTAGGINEQFF,TGTGCCAGCAGTTTATTAACCGCGGGAGGGATCAATGAGCAGTTCTTC
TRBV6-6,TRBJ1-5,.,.,CASSYSTSRSNQPQHF,TGTGCCAGCAGTTACTCGACTAGTCGGAGCAATCAGCCCCAGCATTTT
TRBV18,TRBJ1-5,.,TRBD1,CASSLGTGSQPQHF,TGTGCCAGCTCACTGGGGACAGGGAGCCAGCCCCAGCATTTT
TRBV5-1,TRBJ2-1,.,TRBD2,CASGASGFDEQFF,TGCGCCAGCGGGGCTAGCGGGTTTGATGAGCAGTTCTTC
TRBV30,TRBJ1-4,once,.,CAWSRGEGTNEKLFF,TGTGCCTGGAGTCGGGGAGAGGGAACTAATGAAAAACTGTTTTTT
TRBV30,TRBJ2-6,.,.,CAWRTVKSGANVLTF,TGTGCCTGGAGGACAGTAAAATCTGGGGCCAACGTCCTGACTTTC
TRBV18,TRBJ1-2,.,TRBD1,CASSPDRVYGYTF,TGTGCCAGCTCACCGGACAGGGTCTATGGCTACACCTTC
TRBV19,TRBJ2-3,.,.,CASSMAGIGDTQYF,TGTGCCAGTAGTATGGCGGGGATTGGAGATACGCAGTATTTT